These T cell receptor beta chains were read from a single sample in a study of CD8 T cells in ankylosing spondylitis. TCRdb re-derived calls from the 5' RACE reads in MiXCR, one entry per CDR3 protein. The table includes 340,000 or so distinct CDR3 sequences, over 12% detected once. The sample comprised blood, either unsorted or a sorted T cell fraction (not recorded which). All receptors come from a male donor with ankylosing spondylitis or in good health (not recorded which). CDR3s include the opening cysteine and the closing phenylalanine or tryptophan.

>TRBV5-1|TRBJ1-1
CASSLDGGIFMNTEAFF
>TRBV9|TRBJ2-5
CASSVGVARGLRETQYF
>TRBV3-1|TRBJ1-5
CARHQWGRQPQHF
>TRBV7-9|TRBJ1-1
CASSASFTNTEAFF
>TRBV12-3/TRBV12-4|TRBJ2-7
CASSSGQAIYEQYF
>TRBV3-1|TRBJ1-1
CASSLNPNTEAFF
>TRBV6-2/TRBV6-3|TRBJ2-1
CASSTRTVSSSNEQFF
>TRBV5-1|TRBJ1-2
CASSLAGTDYGYTF
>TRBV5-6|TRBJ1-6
CASTSGGEKSPLHF
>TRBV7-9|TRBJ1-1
CASSSSDRANEAFF
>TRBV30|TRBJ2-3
CAWSPVMGGTQYF
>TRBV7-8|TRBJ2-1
CASSTDTSGSDPYNEQFF
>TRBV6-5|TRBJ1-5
CASSSAVNQPQHF
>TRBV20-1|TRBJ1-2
CSASPYGYTF
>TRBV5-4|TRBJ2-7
CASSPGTGGYDEQYF
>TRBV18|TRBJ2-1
CASSSPGTGPYNEQFF
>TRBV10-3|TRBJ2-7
CAISKTSGTYEQYF
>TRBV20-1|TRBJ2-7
CSATPRREFSYEQYF
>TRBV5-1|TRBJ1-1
CASSLITGLGTEAFF
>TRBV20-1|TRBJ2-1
CSAQTVSGSLGNEQFF
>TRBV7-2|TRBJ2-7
CASSLGGSLSYEQYF
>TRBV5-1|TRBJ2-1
CASSLDPENEQFF
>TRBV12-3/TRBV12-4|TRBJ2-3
CASSTRSGGAGMDTQYF
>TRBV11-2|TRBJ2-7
CASSLFVAGGREQYF
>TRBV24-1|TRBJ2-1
CATSDSGRSSYSEQFF
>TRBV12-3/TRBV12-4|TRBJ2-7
CASSLSWQGGYEQYF
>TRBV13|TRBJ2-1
CASSYIAGPQLF
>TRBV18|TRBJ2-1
CASSPPGAEQFF
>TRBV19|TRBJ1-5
CASSLNLGSNQPQHF
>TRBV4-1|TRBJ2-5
CASSLAGEVEWTTQYF
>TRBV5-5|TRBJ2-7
CASSTRTGNSYEQYF
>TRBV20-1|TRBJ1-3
CSARKGENTIYF
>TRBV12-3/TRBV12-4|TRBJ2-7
CASSFHTYEQYF
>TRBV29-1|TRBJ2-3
CSGGSGDTQYF
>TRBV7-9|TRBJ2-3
CASSLGLAERDTQYF
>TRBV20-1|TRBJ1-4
CSASRTNSEKLFF
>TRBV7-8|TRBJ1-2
CASSLQGAGSGYTF
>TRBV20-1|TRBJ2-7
CSAIRRDRATYEQYF
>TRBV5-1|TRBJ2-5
CASSSKETQYF
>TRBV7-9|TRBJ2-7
CASSLQWGIYEQYF
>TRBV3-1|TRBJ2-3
CASSQAGTSASTDTQYF
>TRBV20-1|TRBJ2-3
CSASKRGVFTDTQYF
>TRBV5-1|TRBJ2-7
CASSPASGNYEQYF
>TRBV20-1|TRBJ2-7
CSAHRLAGDEQYF
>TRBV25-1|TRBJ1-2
CASSDTGTGRGGYTF
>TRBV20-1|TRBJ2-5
CSAPTSGSETQYF
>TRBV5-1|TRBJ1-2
CASSLDRETNYGYTF
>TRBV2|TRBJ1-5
CASSPQESQPQHF